These 21 T cell receptor beta chains share one sample of origin, sequenced in a study of regulatory T cells in long-lasting Graves disease (dated by TCRdb to the early 2020s). The label giving this sample's time point can be read as: newly diagnosed GD, antithyroid drugs for less than 3 months. For both TCR sequencing and RNA sequencing, RNA was extracted from PBMCs in TRIzol. The library was produced with multiplex PCR. Sequencing relied on an Illumina HiSeq 4000. TCR beta libraries were built with iRepertoire HTBI primers and Arm-PCR amplification of CDR3 regions. TCRdb reanalyzed the raw reads on its own, using fastp at Q25 for trimming and MiXCR for clone calling, and kept in-frame beta chains. Each entry merges the rows of one CDR3 protein and shows their most common DNA and genes. A total of around 400,000 distinct CDR3 sequences appear in this sample, about 11% of them only once. The top ten constitute approximately 17% of the sample.

The same data also went into a second study, on T cells in Graves' hyperthyroidism and ophthalmopathy.

This sample comprised peripheral blood mononuclear cells (PBMCs), obtained at new diagnosis, from a patient treated with antithyroid drugs. Receptor source: a woman aged 18-30 years with Graves disease. Donor details come from another sample of the same person, matched by shared clones.

This clonotype came up many times. The chain couples TRBV3-1 to TRBJ1-6; the D gene is possibly TRBD1 (5 bases). Trimming removed 6 bases at V and 5 bases at J, with 11 bases between. Germline values: CDR1 LGHDT, CDR2 YNNKEL (reference sequence). This CDR3 comprises 14 residues. This CDR3 reads CASSPRQNNSPLHF. CDR3 in DNA: TGTGCCAGCAGTCCAAGACAGAATAATTCACCCCTCCACTTT.

This clonotype was observed many times. J is TRBJ1-6 and V is TRBV11-3, with 9 bases identical to TRBD1. The CDR3 is made up of 14 amino acids. Germline lookup yields CDR1 SGHNT and CDR2 YENEEA. After removal of 2 bases from V and 8 bases from J, the junction contained 1 base not matched to a gene. In DNA form, the CDR3 reads TGTGCCAGCAGCTTACGACAGGGGGATTCACCCCTCCACTTT. Its translation: CASSLRQGDSPLHF. Together with reference TRBV11-3 and TRBJ1-6, the CDR3 gives the full variable domain: EAGVVQSPRYKIIEKKQPVAFWCNPISGHNTLYWYLQNLGQGPELLIRYENEEAVDDSQLPKDRFSAERLKGVDSTLKIQPAELGDSAVYLCASSLRQGDSPLHFGNGTRLTVT.

This clonotype was counted at least ten times. The rearrangement uses TRBV7-8 and TRBJ1-6; 7 bases are shared with TRBD1. CDR1 is SGHVS, CDR2 FQNEAQ, per germline. The CDR3 has 16 residues. The ends lost 4 bases at V and 10 bases at J; junction bases unmatched: 13. For the CDR3, the DNA is TGTGCCAGCAGCTCCGATACAACAGGGGTACGATCACCCCTCCACTTT. It specifies CASSSDTTGVRSPLHF.

CDR3: CASSYSTNYGYTF. The CDR3 nucleotides read TGTGCCAGCAGTTACTCGACTAACTATGGCTACACCTTC. The V call is TRBV6-2 or TRBV6-3, the J call TRBJ1-2; no definite D call. Germline CDR1 is MNHEY and CDR2 is SVGEGT. V was pared by 0 bases and J by 0 bases, with 2 bases between. This CDR3 comprises 13 residues.

This clonotype occurred a few times. The chain has TRBV5-1 and TRBJ2-1; tentatively, D is TRBD1 or TRBD2 (5 bases each). This CDR3 has 18 residues. The germline V gene has CDR1 SGHRS and CDR2 YFSETQ. V lost 0 bases and J 5 bases, leaving 21 bases between the germline ends. CDR3 amino acids: CASSLALALRDRHNEQFF. The CDR3 nucleotides read TGCGCCAGCAGCTTGGCCCTCGCGCTTCGGGACCGACACAATGAGCAGTTCTTC.

This clonotype was seen repeatedly, ten times or more. The V and J genes are TRBV20-1 and TRBJ1-1; D may be TRBD1 (6 bases). Trimming pared 3 bases from V and 0 bases from J, leaving 14 bases between. The CDR3 is 15 amino acids. Germline CDR1 is DFQATT and CDR2 is SNEGSKA (reference sequence). This CDR3 is CSARPGAILNTEAFF. CDR3 in DNA: TGCAGTGCTAGGCCGGGGGCGATTCTGAACACTGAAGCTTTCTTT.

This clonotype was found many times. The CDR3 reads CASTDGTNSGNTIYF. The CDR3 DNA reads as TGTGCCAGCACCGACGGGACAAACTCTGGAAACACCATATATTTT. The rearrangement uses TRBV6-1 and TRBJ1-3, with a possible D match to TRBD1 (6 bases). Germline V gives CDR1 MNHNS, CDR2 SASEGT. The CDR3 spans 15 residues. V lost 7 bases and J 0 bases, leaving 13 bases between the germline ends.

This clonotype was counted a few times. This rearrangement joins TRBV7-6 to TRBJ2-1; 9 bases are a match to TRBD2. With V trimmed by 0 bases and J by 6 bases, 3 bases remained unmatched. The CDR3 runs 15 residues. Germline loops: CDR1 SGHVS, CDR2 FNYEAQ. The CDR3 sequence: CASSLAGLALNEQFF. In DNA form, the CDR3 reads TGTGCCAGCAGCTTAGCGGGACTAGCCCTCAATGAGCAGTTCTTC.

Ten or more counts support this clonotype. The genes are TRBV3-1 and TRBJ2-3, with 9 bases that match TRBD2. The CDR3 has 19 amino acids. Germline CDR1 LGHDT, CDR2 YNNKEL (reference sequence). With V trimmed by 1 base and J by 3 bases, 14 bases remained unmatched. Here the CDR3 reads CASSQGTPRGSGRTDTQYF. In DNA form, the CDR3 reads TGTGCCAGCAGCCAAGGCACCCCCCGTGGTAGCGGGAGAACAGATACGCAGTATTTT.

This clonotype appeared many times. The genes are TRBV30 and TRBJ1-2; D is possibly TRBD1 (6 bases). Germline-derived CDR1 and CDR2 are GTSNPN and SVGIG (reference sequence). V shed 3 bases and J shed 11 bases, with 19 bases lying between them. CDR3 length: 13 residues. The CDR3, as DNA: TGTGCCTGGAGGGCTACGGGACACTCGTCGTACACCTTC. Protein: CAWRATGHSSYTF.

This clonotype was seen ten or more times. The chain couples TRBV7-2 to TRBJ2-1; TRBD2 is a possible D gene (6 bases). From germline, CDR1 is SGHTA and CDR2 FQGNSA. Between the trimmed V and J ends, which lost 1 base and 3 bases, there was a span of 13 bases. The CDR3 has 16 residues. The CDR3 sequence: CASSLGMSGLYNEQFF. The CDR3 coding sequence is TGTGCCAGCAGCTTAGGAATGAGCGGGCTCTACAATGAGCAGTTCTTC.

This clonotype has just a few counts. The CDR3 region has the DNA TGTGCCAGCAGTTACTCCTGGACGCAGAGCTCCTACGAGCAGTACTTC. It yields the protein CASSYSWTQSSYEQYF. The J gene is TRBJ2-7, the V gene TRBV6-5; D gene ambiguous. CDR3 length: 16 residues. The V end was cut by 0 bases, the J end by 0 bases, with 12 bases between. CDR1 and CDR2 from the germline V gene are MNHEY and SVGAGI.

This clonotype was counted ten times or more. The chain links TRBV7-9 to TRBJ2-6; D call uncertain. Germline V gene lookup returns CDR1 SEHNR and CDR2 FQNEAQ (reference sequence). The CDR3 covers 14 residues. V was pared by 3 bases and J by 2 bases, with 5 bases between. CDR3 in amino acids: CASSFLTGANVLTF. The CDR3 DNA follows: TGTGCCAGCAGCTTTCTAACTGGGGCCAACGTCCTGACTTTC.

This clonotype came up many times. The genes are TRBV15 and TRBJ1-1; D gene ambiguous. CDR1 is LNHNV, CDR2 YYDKDF, per germline (reference sequence). V was pared by 0 bases and J by 0 bases, with 8 bases between. CDR3 length equals 15 residues. The chain's CDR3 is CATSRDGRLNTEAFF. The CDR3 bases are TGTGCCACCAGCAGAGATGGGAGGTTGAACACTGAAGCTTTCTTT.

This clonotype was detected ten times or more. The chain couples TRBV9 to TRBJ2-5; perhaps TRBD1 as D (5 bases). The CDR3 contains 14 residues. V was pared by 0 bases and J by 5 bases, with 11 bases between. Per germline, CDR1 SGDLS and CDR2 YYNGEE. The CDR3 region is CASSVAGSGETQYF. Here the CDR3 DNA reads TGTGCCAGCAGCGTAGCAGGGTCTGGGGAGACCCAGTACTTC. The complete variable domain, with remaining parts taken from reference TRBV9 and TRBJ2-5, reads DSGVTQTPKHLITATGQRVTLRCSPRSGDLSVYWYQQSLDQGLQFLIQYYNGEERAKGNILERFSAQQFPDLHSELNLSSLELGDSALYFCASSVAGSGETQYFGPGTRLLVL.

At least ten counts were recorded for this clonotype. V gene TRBV7-2 combines with J gene TRBJ1-1; D unresolved. V was clipped by 1 base and J by 11 bases, with 14 bases between them. The CDR3 totals 13 residues. Germline V gene lookup returns CDR1 SGHTA and CDR2 FQGNSA. Here the CDR3 reads CASSLGTLIRAFF. The CDR3 bases are TGTGCCAGCAGCTTAGGTACTTTGATTCGGGCTTTCTTT.

This clonotype was seen at least ten times. The rearrangement links TRBV28 to TRBJ2-1; 7 bases are shared with TRBD1. Germline trimming cut 7 bases from V and 9 bases from J; bases unmatched to any gene: 18. Germline values: CDR1 MDHEN, CDR2 SYDVKM. This CDR3 region has 16 residues. The CDR3 DNA is TGTGCCAGCACCCAAGGGTGGGGACAGTACCAATTTGAGCAGTTCTTC. Translated: CASTQGWGQYQFEQFF.

This clonotype was observed a few times. The CDR3, as DNA: TGTGCCACCAGCAGAGAAACAGGCCCTGGAAACACCATATATTTT. Translating gives CATSRETGPGNTIYF. The V call is TRBV15, the J call TRBJ1-3; possible D gene TRBD1, 5 bases. This CDR3 is built from 15 residues. The V end was cut by 0 bases, the J end by 2 bases, with 8 bases between. CDR1 is LNHNV, CDR2 YYDKDF, per germline (reference sequence).

In its sample, this clonotype was seen many times. The V gene is TRBV20-1, the J gene TRBJ1-2, with 7 bases identical to TRBD1. This CDR3 is built from 13 residues. Germline values: CDR1 DFQATT, CDR2 SNEGSKA (reference sequence). The ends lost 2 bases at V and 2 bases at J; junction bases unmatched: 2. CDR3: CSARTGENYGYTF. In nucleotides, the CDR3 is TGCAGTGCTAGAACAGGGGAGAACTATGGCTACACCTTC.

This clonotype was seen at least ten times. The chain links TRBV7-3 to TRBJ1-1, with D possibly being TRBD1 (5 bases). Between the trimmed V and J ends, which lost 1 base and 4 bases, there was a span of 10 bases. Germline CDR1 reads SGHTA; CDR2 reads FQGTGA. This CDR3 comprises 14 residues. The CDR3 spells CASSLKGPGTEAFF. CDR3 sequence (DNA): TGTGCCAGCAGCTTAAAGGGGCCGGGCACTGAAGCTTTCTTT.

This clonotype has ten or more counts. The genes are TRBV7-3 and TRBJ2-7; 14 nucleotides agree with TRBD2. The length of the CDR3 is 17 residues. V gave up 0 bases and J gave up 3 bases; unmatched junction bases: 4. From germline, CDR1 is SGHTA and CDR2 FQGTGA. The CDR3 DNA is TGTGCCAGCAGCTTAACAGGACTAGCGGGAGGTTTCTACGAGCAGTACTTC. Translating gives CASSLTGLAGGFYEQYF.